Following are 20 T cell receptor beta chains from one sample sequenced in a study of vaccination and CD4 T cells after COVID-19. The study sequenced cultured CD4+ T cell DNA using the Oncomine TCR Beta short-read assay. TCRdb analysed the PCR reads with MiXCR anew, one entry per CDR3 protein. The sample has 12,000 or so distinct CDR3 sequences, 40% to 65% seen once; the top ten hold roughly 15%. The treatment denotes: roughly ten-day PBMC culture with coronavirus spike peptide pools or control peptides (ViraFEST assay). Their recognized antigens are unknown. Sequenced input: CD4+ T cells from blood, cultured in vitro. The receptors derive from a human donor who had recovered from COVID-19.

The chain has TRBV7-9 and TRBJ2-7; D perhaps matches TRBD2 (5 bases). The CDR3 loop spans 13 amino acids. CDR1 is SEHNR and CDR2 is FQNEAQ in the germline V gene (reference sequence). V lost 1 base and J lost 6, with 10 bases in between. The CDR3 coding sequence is TGTGCCAGCAGCTTAGGACAAAGCGGCGAGCAGTACTTC. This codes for CASSLGQSGEQYF. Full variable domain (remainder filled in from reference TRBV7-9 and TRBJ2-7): DTGVSQNPRHKITKRGQNVTFRCDPISEHNRLYWYRQTLGQGPEFLTYFQNEAQLEKSRLLSDRFSAERPKGSFSTLEIQRTEQGDSAMYLCASSLGQSGEQYFGPGTRLTVT.

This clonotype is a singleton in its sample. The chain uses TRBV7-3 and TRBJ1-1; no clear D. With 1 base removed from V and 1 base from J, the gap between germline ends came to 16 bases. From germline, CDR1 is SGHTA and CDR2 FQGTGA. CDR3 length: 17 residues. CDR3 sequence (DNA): TGTGCCAGCAGCTTAAGCGCTCGGGTGGGAGCGAACACTGAAGCTTTCTTT. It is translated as CASSLSARVGANTEAFF.

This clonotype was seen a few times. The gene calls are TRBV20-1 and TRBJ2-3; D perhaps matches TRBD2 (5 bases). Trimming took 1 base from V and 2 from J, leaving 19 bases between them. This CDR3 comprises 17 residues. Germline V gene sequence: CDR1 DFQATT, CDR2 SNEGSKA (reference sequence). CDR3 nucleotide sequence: TGCAGTGCTAGAGGCTTTGGCCGGAGCGGAAACACAGATACGCAGTATTTT. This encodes CSARGFGRSGNTDTQYF.

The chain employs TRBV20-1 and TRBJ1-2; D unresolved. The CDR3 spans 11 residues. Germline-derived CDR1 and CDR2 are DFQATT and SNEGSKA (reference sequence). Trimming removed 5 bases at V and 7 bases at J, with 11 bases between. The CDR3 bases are TGCAGTGCTCCCCCCGAGGGTGGCTACACCTTC. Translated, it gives CSAPPEGGYTF.

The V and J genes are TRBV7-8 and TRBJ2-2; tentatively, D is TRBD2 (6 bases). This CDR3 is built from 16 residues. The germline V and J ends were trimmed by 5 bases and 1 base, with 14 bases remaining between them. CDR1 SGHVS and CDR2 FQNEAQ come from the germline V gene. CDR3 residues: CASSVTSSMNTGELFF. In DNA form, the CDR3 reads TGTGCCAGCAGCGTTACTAGCTCCATGAACACCGGGGAGCTGTTTTTT.

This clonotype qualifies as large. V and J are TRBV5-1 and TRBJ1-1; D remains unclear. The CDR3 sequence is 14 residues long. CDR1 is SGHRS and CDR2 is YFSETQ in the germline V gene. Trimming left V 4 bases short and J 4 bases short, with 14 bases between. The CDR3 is CASSLGEVGTEAFF. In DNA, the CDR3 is TGCGCCAGCAGCCTTGGCGAGGTGGGCACTGAAGCTTTCTTT.

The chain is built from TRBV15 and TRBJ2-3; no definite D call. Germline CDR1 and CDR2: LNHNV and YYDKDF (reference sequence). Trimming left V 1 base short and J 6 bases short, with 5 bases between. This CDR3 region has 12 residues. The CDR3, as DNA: TGTGCCACCAGCAGAGTAGGGGATACGCAGTATTTT. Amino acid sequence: CATSRVGDTQYF.

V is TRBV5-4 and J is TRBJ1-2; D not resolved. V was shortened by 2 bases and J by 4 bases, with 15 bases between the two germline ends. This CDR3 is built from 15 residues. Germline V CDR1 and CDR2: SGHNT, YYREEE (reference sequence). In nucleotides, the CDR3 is TGTGCCAGCAGCTTCCCTGGGGAGTTGGTCTATGGCTACACCTTC. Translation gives CASSFPGELVYGYTF.

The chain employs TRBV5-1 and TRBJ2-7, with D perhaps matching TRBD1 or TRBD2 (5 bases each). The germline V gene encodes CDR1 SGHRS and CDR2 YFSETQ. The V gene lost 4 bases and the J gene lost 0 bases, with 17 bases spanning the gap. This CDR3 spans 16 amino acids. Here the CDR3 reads CASSAGTVPSSYEQYF. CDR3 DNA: TGCGCCAGCAGCGCCGGGACCGTCCCTAGCTCCTACGAGCAGTACTTC.

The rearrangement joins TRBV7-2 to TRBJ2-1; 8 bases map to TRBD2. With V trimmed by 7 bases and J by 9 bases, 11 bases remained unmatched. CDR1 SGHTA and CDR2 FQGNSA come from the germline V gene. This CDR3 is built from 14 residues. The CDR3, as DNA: TGTGCCAGCACCCAGTGGGTAGCGGGAAGTGAGCAGTTCTTC. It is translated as CASTQWVAGSEQFF.

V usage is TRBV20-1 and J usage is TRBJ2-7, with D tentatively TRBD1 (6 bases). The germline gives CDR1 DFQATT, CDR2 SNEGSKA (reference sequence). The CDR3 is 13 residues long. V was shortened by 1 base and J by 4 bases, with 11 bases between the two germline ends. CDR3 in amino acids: CSARGGHSYEQYF. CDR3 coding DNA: TGCAGTGCTAGAGGGGGGCATTCTTACGAGCAGTACTTC.

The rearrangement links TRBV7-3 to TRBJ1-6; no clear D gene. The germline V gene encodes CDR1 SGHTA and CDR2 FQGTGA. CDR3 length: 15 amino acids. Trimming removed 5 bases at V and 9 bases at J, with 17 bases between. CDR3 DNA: TGTGCCAGCAGCCTTAACCTGACGGCGGGTTCACCCCTCCACTTT. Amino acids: CASSLNLTAGSPLHF.

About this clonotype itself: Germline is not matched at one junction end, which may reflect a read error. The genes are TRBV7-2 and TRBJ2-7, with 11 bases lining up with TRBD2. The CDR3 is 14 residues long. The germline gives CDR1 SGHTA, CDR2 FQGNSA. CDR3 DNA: TGTGCCAGCAGCCTAGCGGGAGGCCCAAGGCTCCAGTACTTC. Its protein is CASSLAGGPRLQYF.

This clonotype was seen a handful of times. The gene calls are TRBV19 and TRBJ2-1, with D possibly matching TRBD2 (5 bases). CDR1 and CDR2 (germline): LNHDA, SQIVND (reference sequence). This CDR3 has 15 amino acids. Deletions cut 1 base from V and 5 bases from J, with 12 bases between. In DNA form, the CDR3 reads TGTGCCAGTAGTATAGCGTACGGACTCGACAATGAGCAGTTCTTC. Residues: CASSIAYGLDNEQFF. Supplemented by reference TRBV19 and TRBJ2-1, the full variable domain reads DGGITQSPKYLFRKEGQNVTLSCEQNLNHDAMYWYRQDPGQGLRLIYYSQIVNDFQKGDIAEGYSVSREKKESFPLTVTSAQKNPTAFYLCASSIAYGLDNEQFFGPGTRLTVL.

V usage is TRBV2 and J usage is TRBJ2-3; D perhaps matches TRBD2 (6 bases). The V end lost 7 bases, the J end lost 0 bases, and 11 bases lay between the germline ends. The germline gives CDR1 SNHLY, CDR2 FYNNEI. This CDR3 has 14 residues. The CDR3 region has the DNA TGTGCCAGCACCGTTGGGACTAGCACAGATACGCAGTATTTT. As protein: CASTVGTSTDTQYF.

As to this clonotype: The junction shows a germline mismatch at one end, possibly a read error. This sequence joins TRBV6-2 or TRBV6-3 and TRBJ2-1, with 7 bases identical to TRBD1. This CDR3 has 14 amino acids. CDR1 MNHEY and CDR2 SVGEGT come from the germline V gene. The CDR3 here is CASSYQGTALTPIF. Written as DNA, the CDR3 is TGTGCCAGCAGTTATCAGGGGACAGCCCTTACCCCGATCTTC.

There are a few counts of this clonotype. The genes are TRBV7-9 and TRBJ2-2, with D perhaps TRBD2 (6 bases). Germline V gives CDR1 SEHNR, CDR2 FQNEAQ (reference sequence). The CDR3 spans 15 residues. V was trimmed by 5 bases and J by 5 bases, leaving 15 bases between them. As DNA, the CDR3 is TGTGCCAGCAGCCTACCTGGCGGGGAGACCGGGGAGCTGTTTTTT. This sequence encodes CASSLPGGETGELFF. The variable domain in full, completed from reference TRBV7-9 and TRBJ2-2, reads DTGVSQNPRHKITKRGQNVTFRCDPISEHNRLYWYRQTLGQGPEFLTYFQNEAQLEKSRLLSDRFSAERPKGSFSTLEIQRTEQGDSAMYLCASSLPGGETGELFFGEGSRLTVL.

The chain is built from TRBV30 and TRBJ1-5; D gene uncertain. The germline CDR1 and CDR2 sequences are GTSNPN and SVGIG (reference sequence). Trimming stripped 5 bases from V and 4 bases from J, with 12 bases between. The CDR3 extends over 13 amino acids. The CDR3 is CAWSHPFNQPQHF. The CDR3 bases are TGTGCCTGGTCACACCCGTTTAATCAGCCCCAGCATTTT. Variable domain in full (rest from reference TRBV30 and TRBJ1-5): SQTIHQWPATLVQPVGSPLSLECTVEGTSNPNLYWYRQAAGRGLQLLFYSVGIGQISSEVPQNLSASRPQDRQFILSSKKLLLSDSGFYLCAWSHPFNQPQHFGDGTRLSIL.

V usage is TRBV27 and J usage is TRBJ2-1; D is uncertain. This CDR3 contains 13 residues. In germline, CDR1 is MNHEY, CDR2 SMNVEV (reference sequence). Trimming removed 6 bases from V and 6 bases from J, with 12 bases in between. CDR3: CASSRFPTNEQFF. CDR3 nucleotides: TGTGCCAGCAGCAGATTCCCCACCAATGAGCAGTTCTTC.

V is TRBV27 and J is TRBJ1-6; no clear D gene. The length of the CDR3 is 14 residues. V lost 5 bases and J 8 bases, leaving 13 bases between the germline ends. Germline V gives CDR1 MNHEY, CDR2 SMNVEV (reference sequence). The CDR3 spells CASSPTGLHSPLHF. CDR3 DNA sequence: TGTGCCAGCAGTCCCACGGGATTACATTCACCCCTCCACTTT.